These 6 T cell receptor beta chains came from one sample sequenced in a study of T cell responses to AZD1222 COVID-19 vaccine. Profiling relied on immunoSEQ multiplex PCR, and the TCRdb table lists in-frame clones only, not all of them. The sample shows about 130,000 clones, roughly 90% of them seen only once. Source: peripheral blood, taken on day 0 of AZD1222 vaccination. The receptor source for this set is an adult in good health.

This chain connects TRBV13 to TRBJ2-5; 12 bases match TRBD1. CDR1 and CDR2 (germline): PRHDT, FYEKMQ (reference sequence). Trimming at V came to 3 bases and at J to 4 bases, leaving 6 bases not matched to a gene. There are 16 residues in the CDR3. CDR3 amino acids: CASSLIRDRGRETQYF. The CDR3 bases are TGTGCCAGCAGCTTGATCCGGGACAGGGGGCGAGAGACCCAGTACTTC.

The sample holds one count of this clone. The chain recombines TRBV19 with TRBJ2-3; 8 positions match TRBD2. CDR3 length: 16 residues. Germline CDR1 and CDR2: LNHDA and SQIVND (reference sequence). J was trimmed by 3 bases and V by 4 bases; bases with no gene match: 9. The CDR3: CASSTQAGVGTDTQYF. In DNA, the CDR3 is TGTGCCAGTAGTACCCAAGCGGGAGTAGGAACAGATACGCAGTATTTT.

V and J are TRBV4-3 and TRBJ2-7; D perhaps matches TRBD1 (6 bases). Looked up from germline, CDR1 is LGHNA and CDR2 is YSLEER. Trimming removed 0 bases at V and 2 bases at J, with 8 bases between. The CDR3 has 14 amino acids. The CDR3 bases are TGCGCCAGCAGCCAAGAGAGGACAGCCTACGAGCAGTACTTC. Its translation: CASSQERTAYEQYF.

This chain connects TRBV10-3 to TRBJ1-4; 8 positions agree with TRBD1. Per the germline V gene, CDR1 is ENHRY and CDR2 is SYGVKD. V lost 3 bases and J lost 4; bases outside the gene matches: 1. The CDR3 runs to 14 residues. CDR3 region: CAISDGQGNEKLFF. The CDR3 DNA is TGTGCCATCAGTGATGGACAGGGTAATGAAAAACTGTTTTTT.

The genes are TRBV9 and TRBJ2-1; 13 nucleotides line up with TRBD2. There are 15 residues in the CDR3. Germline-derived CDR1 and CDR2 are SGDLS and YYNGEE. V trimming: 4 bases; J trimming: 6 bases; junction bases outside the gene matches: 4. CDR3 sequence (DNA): TGTGCCAGCAGCCGGGGACTAGCGGGACCCAATGAGCAGTTCTTC. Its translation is CASSRGLAGPNEQFF.

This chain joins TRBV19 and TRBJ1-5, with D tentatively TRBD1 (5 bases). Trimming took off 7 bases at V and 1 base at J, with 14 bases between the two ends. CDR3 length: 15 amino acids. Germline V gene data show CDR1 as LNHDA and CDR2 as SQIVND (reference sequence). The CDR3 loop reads CASTLWGRSNQPQHF. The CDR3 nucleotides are TGTGCCAGTACTCTATGGGGCAGAAGCAATCAGCCCCAGCATTTT.